The clone carrying this T cell receptor (beta chain) is termed large. The data originate from a study of blood T cell repertoires in COVID-19. Study overall: The United States, Italy and Spain supplied acute and convalescent COVID-19 samples. From T cells, B-cell-depleted T cells, or PBMCs came the material, which was cDNA or gDNA.

This CDR3 has 15 amino acids. Looked up from germline, CDR1 is LNHDA and CDR2 is SQIVND (reference sequence). V gave up 1 base and J gave up 5 bases, with 15 bases separating them. Under the authors' procedure: It was from reference gene primer amplification that nucleated cell counts were estimated. Produced via immunoSEQ multiplex PCR; TCRdb's table is partial and in-frame only. The DNA gave D and trimming, while V, J and clone size come from that table. The table has fewer than 45,000 clones, around 83% seen once. What was sequenced was peripheral blood. The clonotype was recovered from a human donor in a cohort sampled during active COVID-19. The chain uses TRBV19 and TRBJ2-7; D may be TRBD2 (6 bases). The CDR3 loop reads CASSIAPLGGNEQYF. CDR3 nucleotides: TGTGCCAGTAGTATAGCCCCACTGGGAGGAAACGAGCAGTACTTC. The entire variable domain, with the rest obtained from reference TRBV19 and TRBJ2-7, is as follows: DGGITQSPKYLFRKEGQNVTLSCEQNLNHDAMYWYRQDPGQGLRLIYYSQIVNDFQKGDIAEGYSVSREKKESFPLTVTSAQKNPTAFYLCASSIAPLGGNEQYFGPGTRLTVT.